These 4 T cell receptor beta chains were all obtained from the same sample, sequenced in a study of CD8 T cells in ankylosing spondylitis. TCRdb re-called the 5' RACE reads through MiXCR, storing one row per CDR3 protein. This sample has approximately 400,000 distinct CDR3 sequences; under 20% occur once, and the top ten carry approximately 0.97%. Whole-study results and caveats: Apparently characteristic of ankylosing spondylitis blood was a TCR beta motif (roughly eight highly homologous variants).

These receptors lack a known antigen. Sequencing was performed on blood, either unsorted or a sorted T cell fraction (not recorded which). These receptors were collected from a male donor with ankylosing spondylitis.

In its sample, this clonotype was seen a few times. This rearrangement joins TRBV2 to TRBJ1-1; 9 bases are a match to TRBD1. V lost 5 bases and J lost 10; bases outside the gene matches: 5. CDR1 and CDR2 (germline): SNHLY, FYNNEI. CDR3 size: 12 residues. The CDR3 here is CASSPDRGLAFF. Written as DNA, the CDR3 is TGTGCCAGCAGTCCAGACAGGGGGTTAGCTTTCTTT.

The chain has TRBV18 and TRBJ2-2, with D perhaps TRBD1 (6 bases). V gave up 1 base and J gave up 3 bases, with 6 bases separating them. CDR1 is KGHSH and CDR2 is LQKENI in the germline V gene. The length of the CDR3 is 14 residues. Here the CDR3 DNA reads TGTGCCAGCTCACCACGACAGGACACCGGGGAGCTGTTTTTT. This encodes CASSPRQDTGELFF.

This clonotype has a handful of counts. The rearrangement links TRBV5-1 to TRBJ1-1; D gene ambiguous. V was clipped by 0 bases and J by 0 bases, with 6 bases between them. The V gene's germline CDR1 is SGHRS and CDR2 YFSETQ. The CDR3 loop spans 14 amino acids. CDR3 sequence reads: CASSLAVLNTEAFF. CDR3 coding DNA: TGCGCCAGCAGCTTGGCGGTCCTGAACACTGAAGCTTTCTTT.

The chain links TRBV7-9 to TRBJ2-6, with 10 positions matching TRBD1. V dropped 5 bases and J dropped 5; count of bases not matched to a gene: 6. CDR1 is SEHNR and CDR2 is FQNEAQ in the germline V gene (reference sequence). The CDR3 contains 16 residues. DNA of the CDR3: TGTGCCAGCAGCCGACAGGGGGCTTCGAGGGCCAACGTCCTGACTTTC. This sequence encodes CASSRQGASRANVLTF.